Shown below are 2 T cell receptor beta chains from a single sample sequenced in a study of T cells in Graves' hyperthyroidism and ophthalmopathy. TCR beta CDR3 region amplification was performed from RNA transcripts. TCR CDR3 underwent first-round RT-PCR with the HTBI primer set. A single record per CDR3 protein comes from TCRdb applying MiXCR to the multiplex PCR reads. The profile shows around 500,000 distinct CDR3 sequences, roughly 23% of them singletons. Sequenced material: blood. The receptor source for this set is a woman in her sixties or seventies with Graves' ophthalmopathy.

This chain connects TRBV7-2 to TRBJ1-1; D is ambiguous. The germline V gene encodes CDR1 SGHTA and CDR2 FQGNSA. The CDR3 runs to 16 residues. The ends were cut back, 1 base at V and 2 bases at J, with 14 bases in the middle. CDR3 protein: CASSLGPPRTNTEAFF. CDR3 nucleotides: TGTGCCAGCAGCTTAGGGCCCCCGAGGACTAACACTGAAGCTTTCTTT.

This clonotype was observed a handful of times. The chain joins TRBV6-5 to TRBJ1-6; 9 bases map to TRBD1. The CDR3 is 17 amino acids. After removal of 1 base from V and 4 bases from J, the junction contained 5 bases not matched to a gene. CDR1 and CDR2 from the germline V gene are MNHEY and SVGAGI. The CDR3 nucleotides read TGTGCCAGCAGTTACTTGACAGGGGGATCATATAATTCACCCCTCCACTTT. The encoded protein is CASSYLTGGSYNSPLHF.